The sequence of this T cell receptor (beta chain) was determined in a study of PD-1 blockade in classical Hodgkin lymphoma. The study's findings and limits: Newly diagnosed patients were said to have less baseline TCR diversity than healthy donors did. CD4+ TCR diversity, unlike CD8+, rose significantly by C4D1. Anyone who began nivolumab under 1 year after ASCT was excluded. Complete responders' diversity at baseline resembled that of newly diagnosed patients.

The germline V gene encodes CDR1 MNHNY and CDR2 SVGAGI (reference sequence). The CDR3 runs 14 residues. The junction had 6 bases not matched to a gene; V was cut back by 6 bases and J by 2 bases. Assay used: immunoSEQ multiplex PCR; TCRdb lists only in-frame clones, some missing. Of approximately 100,000 clones listed, about 89% are singletons. Notes on this clone: The antigen remains undetermined.

Every patient was affected by relapse after autologous stem cell transplantation, while exposure to brentuximab vedotin was not uniform. The chain is built from TRBV6-6 and TRBJ1-2; TRBD1 matches at 7 bases. The starting material was peripheral blood mononuclear cells (PBMCs), obtained before the second cycle of nivolumab. This receptor was obtained from a human donor with classical Hodgkin lymphoma. The CDR3 region is CASSRGQSNYGYTF. The CDR3 bases are TGTGCCAGCAGCCGGGGACAGTCGAACTATGGCTACACCTTC.